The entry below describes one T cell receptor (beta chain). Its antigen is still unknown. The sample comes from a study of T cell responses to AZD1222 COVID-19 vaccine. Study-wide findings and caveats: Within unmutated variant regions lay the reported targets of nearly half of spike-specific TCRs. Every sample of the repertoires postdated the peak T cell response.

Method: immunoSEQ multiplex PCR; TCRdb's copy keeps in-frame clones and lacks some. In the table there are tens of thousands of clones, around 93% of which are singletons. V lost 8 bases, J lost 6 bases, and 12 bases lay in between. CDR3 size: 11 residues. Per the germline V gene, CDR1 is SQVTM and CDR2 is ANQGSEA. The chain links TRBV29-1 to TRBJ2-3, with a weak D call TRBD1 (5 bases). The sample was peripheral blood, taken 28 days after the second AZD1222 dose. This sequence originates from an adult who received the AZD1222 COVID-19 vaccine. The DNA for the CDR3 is TGCAGCTTCAGACAGTCGGATACGCAGTATTTT. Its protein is CSFRQSDTQYF.